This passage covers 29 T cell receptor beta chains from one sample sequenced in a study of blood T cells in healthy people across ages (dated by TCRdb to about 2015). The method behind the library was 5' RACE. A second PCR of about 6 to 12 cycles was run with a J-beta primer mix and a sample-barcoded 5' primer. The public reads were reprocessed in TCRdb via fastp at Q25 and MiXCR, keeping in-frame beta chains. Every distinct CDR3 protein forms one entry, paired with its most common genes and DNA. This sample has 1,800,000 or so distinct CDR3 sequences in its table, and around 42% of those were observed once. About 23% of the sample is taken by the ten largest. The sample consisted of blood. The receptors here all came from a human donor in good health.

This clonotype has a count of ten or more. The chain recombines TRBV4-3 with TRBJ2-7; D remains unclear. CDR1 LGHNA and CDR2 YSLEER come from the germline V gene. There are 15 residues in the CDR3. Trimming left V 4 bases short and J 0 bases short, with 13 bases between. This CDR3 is CASSLRQHSSYEQYF. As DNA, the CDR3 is TGCGCCAGCAGCCTTAGGCAACACAGCTCCTACGAGCAGTACTTC.

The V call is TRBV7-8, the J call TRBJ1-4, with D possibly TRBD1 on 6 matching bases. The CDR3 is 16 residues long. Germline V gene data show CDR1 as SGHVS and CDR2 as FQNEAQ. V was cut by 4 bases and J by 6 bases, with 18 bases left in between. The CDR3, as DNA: TGTGCCAGCAGCTCCCCAAGTCGGGGGCTGCATGAAAAACTGTTTTTT. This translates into CASSSPSRGLHEKLFF.

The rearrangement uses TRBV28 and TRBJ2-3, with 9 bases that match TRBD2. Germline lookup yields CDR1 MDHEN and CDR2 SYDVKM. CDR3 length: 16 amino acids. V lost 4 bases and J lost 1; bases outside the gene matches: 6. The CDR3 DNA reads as TGTGCCAGCAGTTCCGCCGCTAGCGGGGGCACAGATACGCAGTATTTT. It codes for CASSSAASGGTDTQYF.

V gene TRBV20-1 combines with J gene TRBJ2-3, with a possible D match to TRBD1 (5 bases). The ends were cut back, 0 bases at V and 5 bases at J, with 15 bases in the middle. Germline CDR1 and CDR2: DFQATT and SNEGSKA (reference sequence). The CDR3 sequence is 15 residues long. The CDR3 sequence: CSARDRPQGRDTQYF. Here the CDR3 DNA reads TGCAGTGCTAGAGATCGTCCCCAGGGAAGAGATACGCAGTATTTT.

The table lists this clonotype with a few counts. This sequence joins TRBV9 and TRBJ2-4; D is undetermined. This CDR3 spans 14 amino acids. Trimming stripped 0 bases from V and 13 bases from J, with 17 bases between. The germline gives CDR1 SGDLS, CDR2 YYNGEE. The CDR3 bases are TGTGCCAGCAGCGTAGCGGTAGGCGTAGACCAGCAGTACTTC. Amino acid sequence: CASSVAVGVDQQYF.

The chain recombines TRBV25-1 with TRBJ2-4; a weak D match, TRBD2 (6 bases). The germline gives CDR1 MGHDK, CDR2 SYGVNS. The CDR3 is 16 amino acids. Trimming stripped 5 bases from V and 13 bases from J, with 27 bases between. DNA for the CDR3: TGTGCCAGCAGTATCCACGACGGGACTCAGTACAATGAGCAGTACTTC. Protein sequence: CASSIHDGTQYNEQYF.

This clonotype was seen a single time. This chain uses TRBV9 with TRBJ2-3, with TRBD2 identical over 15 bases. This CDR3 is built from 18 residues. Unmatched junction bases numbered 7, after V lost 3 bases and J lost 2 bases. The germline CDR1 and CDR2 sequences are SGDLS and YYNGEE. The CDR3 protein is CASSAGTSGGTYTDTQYF. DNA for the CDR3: TGTGCCAGCAGCGCGGGGACTAGCGGGGGGACTTACACAGATACGCAGTATTTT.

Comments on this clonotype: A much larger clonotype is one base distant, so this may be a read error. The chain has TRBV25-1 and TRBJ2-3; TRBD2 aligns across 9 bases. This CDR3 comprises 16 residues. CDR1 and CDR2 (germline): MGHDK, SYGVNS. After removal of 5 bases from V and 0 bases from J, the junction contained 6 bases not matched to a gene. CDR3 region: CASSLRTSVSTDTQYF. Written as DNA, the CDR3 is TGTGCCAGCAGTCTCCGGACTAGCGTGAGCACAGATACGCAGTATTTT.

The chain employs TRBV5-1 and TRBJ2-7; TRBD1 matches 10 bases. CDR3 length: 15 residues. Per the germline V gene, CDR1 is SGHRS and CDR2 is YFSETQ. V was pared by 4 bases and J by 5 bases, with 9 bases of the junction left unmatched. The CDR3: CASSRDPGTGDEQYF. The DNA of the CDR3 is TGCGCCAGCAGCCGTGACCCCGGGACAGGGGACGAGCAGTACTTC.

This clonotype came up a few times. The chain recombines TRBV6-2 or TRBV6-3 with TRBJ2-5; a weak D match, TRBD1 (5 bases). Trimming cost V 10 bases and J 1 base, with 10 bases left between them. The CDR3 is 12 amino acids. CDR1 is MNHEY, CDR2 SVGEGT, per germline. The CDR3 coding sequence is TGTGCCACCGAGACAGCCCAAGAGACCCAGTACTTC. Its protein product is CATETAQETQYF.

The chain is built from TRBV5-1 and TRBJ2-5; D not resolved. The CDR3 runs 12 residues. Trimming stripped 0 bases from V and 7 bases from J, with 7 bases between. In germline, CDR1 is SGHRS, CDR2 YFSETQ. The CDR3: CASSLERATQYF. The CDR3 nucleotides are TGCGCCAGCAGCTTGGAAAGGGCGACCCAGTACTTC.

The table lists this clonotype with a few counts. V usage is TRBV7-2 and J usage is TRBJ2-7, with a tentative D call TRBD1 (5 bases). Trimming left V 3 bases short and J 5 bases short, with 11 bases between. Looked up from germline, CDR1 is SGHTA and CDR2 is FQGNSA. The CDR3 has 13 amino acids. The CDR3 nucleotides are TGTGCCAGCAGCTTTAGGGGTTATGACGAGCAGTACTTC. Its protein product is CASSFRGYDEQYF.

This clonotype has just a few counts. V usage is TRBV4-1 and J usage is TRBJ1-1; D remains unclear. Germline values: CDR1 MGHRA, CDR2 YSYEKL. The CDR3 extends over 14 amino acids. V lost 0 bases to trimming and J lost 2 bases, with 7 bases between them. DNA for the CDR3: TGCGCCAGCAGCCAAGAGCTCCCCAACACTGAAGCTTTCTTT. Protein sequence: CASSQELPNTEAFF.

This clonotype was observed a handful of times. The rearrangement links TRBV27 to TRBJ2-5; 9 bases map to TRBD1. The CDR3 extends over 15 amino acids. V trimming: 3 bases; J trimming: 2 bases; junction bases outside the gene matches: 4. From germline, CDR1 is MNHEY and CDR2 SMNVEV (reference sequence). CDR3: CASSFGTGTQETQYF. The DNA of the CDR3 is TGTGCCAGCAGTTTTGGGACAGGGACTCAAGAGACCCAGTACTTC.

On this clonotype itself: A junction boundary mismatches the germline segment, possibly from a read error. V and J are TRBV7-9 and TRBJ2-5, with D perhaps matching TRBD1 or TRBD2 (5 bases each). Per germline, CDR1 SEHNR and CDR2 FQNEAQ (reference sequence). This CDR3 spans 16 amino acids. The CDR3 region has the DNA TGTACCAGCAATCAGCCACGGGGCAACAGCCAAGAGACCCAGTACTTC. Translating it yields CTSNQPRGNSQETQYF.

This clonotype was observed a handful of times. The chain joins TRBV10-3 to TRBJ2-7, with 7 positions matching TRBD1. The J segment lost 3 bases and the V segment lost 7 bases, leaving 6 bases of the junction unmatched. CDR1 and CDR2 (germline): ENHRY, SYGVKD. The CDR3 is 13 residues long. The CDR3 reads CAIKGAGFYEQYF. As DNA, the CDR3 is TGTGCCATCAAGGGGGCAGGGTTCTACGAGCAGTACTTC.

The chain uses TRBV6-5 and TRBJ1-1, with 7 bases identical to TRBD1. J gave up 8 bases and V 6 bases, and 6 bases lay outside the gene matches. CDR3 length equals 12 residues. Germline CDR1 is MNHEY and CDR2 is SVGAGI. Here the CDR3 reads CASSRTGKEAFF. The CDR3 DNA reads TGTGCCAGCAGCCGGACAGGAAAAGAAGCTTTCTTT.

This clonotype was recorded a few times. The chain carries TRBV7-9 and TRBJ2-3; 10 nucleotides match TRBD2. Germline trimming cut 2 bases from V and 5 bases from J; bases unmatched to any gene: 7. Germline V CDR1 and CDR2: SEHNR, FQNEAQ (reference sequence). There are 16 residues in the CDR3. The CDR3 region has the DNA TGTGCCAGCAGCTTATTTAGCGGGGGGCCTGGAGATACGCAGTATTTT. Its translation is CASSLFSGGPGDTQYF.

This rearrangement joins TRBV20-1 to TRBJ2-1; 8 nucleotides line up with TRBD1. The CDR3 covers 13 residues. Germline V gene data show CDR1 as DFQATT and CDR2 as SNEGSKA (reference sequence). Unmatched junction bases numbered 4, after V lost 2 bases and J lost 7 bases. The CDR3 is CSARQGALNEQFF. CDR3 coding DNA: TGCAGTGCTAGACAGGGGGCGCTGAATGAGCAGTTCTTC.

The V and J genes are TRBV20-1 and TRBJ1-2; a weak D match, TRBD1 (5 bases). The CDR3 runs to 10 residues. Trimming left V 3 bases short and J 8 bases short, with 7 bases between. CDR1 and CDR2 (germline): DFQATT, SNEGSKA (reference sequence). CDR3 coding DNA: TGCAGTGCTAGTGGGGCCGGCTACACCTTC. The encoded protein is CSASGAGYTF.

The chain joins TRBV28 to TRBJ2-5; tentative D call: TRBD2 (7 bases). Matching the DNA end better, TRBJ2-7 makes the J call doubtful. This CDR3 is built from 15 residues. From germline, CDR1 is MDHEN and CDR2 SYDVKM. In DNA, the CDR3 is TGTGCCAGCAGTCCGGGGGGCCTGGGTCCCGACGAGCAGTACTTC. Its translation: CASSPGGLGPDEQYF.

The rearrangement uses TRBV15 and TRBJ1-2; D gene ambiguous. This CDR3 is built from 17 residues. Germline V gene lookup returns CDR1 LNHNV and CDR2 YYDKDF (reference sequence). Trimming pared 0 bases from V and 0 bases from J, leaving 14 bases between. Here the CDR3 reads CATSRDHGVGSNYGYTF. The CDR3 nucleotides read TGTGCCACCAGCAGAGATCATGGGGTGGGGTCTAACTATGGCTACACCTTC.

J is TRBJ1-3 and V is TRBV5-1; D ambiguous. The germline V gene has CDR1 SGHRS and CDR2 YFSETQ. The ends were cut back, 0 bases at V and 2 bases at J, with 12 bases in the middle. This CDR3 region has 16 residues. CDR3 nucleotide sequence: TGCGCCAGCAGCTTGGTGGGAGCAAGGGCTGGAAACACCATATATTTT. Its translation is CASSLVGARAGNTIYF.

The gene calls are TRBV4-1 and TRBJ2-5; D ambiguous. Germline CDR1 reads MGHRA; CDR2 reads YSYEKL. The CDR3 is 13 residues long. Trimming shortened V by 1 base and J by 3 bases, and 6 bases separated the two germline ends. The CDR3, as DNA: TGCGCCAGCAGCCAAGTCGCTGAAGAGACCCAGTACTTC. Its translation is CASSQVAEETQYF.

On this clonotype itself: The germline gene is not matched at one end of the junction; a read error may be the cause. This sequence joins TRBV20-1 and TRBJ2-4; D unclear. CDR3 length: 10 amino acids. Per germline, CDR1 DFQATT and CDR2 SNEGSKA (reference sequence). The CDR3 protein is CGATKTISYF. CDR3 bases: TGCGGTGCGACAAAGACCATCTCGTACTTC.

DNA of the CDR3: TGCGCCAGCAGCTTGGCCCCGGGACAGCCTAACAATGAGCAGTTCTTC. This encodes CASSLAPGQPNNEQFF. V is TRBV5-1 and J is TRBJ2-1; 7 nucleotides line up with TRBD1. This CDR3 has 16 amino acids. V was pared by 0 bases and J by 5 bases, with 8 bases of the junction left unmatched. CDR1 and CDR2 from the germline V gene are SGHRS and YFSETQ.

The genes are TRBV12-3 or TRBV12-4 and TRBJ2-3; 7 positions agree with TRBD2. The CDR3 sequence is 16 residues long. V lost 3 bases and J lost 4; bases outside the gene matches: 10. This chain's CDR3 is CASSFYGGSRADTQYF. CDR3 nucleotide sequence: TGTGCCAGCAGTTTCTACGGGGGGTCCCGCGCAGATACGCAGTATTTT.

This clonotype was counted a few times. The CDR3, as DNA: TGCAGCGTTGAAGAGTTACTTCGCGGCTACACCTTC. Amino acids: CSVEELLRGYTF. The chain links TRBV29-1 to TRBJ1-2; D not certain. V shed 0 bases and J shed 8 bases, with 10 bases lying between them. The germline CDR1 and CDR2 sequences are SQVTM and ANQGSEA. The CDR3 length is 12 residues.

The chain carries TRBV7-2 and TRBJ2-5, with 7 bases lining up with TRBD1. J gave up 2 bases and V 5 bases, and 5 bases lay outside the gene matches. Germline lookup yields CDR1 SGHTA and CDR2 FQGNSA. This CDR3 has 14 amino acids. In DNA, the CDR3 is TGTGCCAGCAGCGTACAGGGGACACAAGAGACCCAGTACTTC. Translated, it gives CASSVQGTQETQYF.